Described below is a single TCR beta chain sequence and its context. Its target is unknown. PCR was performed using 60 Vbeta and 13 Jbeta primers. Method: immunoSEQ multiplex PCR; TCRdb's copy keeps in-frame clones and lacks some. Here the sample spans about 92,000 clones, approximately 84% being singletons. The data were obtained in a study of cytomegalovirus exposure and HLA in healthy donors. Study-wide findings and caveats: In a later analysis, HLA-associated beta chains showed higher expansion and lower generation probabilities than comparable chains.

Looked up from germline, CDR1 is SGHTS and CDR2 is YDEGEE. CDR3 size: 16 residues. Trimming left V 2 bases short and J 3 bases short, with 17 bases between. The rearrangement uses TRBV5-8 and TRBJ2-5, with D maybe TRBD2 (5 bases). This TCR was recovered from a woman aged 18-29 years in good health and CMV-seropositive. Material: PBMCs. CDR3 loop: CASSLGEGRVKETQYF. CDR3 DNA sequence: TGTGCCAGCAGCTTAGGAGAGGGCCGTGTAAAAGAGACCCAGTACTTC.